These 5 T cell receptor beta chains were all obtained from the same sample, sequenced in a study of tumor and adjacent non-tumor tissue in lung cancer. The template was RNA from unsorted bulk tissue. More than 3 cm separated this lung sample from the edge of the tumor. Three rounds of nested PCR, following a modified ARM-PCR protocol, produced the TCRbeta library. TCRdb reanalysed the multiplex PCR reads using MiXCR and keeps one entry per CDR3 protein. The sample records about 80,000 distinct CDR3 sequences, approximately 80% being singletons. The sequencing input was distant non-tumor lung tissue. The source is a man in his fifties or sixties with non-small cell lung cancer.

In regard to this clonotype: One end of the junction is discordant with germline, which a read error may explain. The chain carries TRBV29-1 and TRBJ2-5, with TRBD2 matching 9 bases. Germline-derived CDR1 and CDR2 are SQVTM and ANQGSEA. The CDR3 has 12 amino acids. CDR3 in amino acids: CNVVVAGETQYF. The DNA of the CDR3 is TGCAACGTTGTGGTAGCGGGAGAGACCCAATACTTC. Based on the CDR3 plus reference TRBV29-1 and TRBJ2-5, the full variable domain is SAVISQKPSRDICQRGTSLTIQCQVDSQVTMMFWYRQQPGQSLTLIATANQGSEATYESGFVIDKFPISRPNLTFSTLTVSNMSPEDSSIYLCNVVVAGETQYFGPGTRLLVL.

This clonotype counts as medium-sized. V usage is TRBV29-1 and J usage is TRBJ1-1; D is unclear. Germline V CDR1 and CDR2: SQVTM, ANQGSEA. The germline V and J ends were trimmed by 4 bases and 3 bases, with 12 bases remaining between them. The CDR3 runs 13 residues. This CDR3 is CSVAVGPDTEAFF. The CDR3 DNA sequence: TGCAGCGTTGCAGTAGGGCCGGACACTGAAGCTTTCTTT.

A note on this clonotype: Germline and junction disagree at one end, which may indicate a read error. The CDR3 coding sequence is TGTACCAGCAGTCGATCGTGGTGCTCCTACAATGAGCAGTTCTTC. This codes for CTSSRSWCSYNEQFF. The chain links TRBV13 to TRBJ2-1; D remains unclear. This CDR3 contains 15 residues. Germline-derived CDR1 and CDR2 are PRHDT and FYEKMQ (reference sequence).

This chain uses TRBV19 with TRBJ2-4, with 9 positions matching TRBD2. The CDR3 sequence is 16 residues long. After removal of 3 bases from V and 11 bases from J, the junction contained 14 bases not matched to a gene. Germline V gene sequence: CDR1 LNHDA, CDR2 SQIVND (reference sequence). The CDR3 nucleotides read TGTGCCAGTAGTATCCCCTTTAATAGCGGGAGAGTCGTTCAGTACTTC. It translates to CASSIPFNSGRVVQYF.

With regard to this clonotype: At one end, the junction sequence differs from germline, possibly due to a read error. The V and J genes are TRBV6-1 and TRBJ1-1; 8 nucleotides match TRBD1. The CDR3 extends over 14 amino acids. Germline values: CDR1 MNHNS, CDR2 SASEGT. CDR3 coding DNA: TGTCCCAGCAGTGAAGACAGGGGCGACACTGAGGCTTCCTTT. This gives the protein CPSSEDRGDTEASF.